This passage covers 14 T cell receptor beta chains from one sample sequenced in a study of T cell repertoires in cytomegalovirus infection. These receptors' targets are unknown. A single record per CDR3 protein comes from TCRdb applying MiXCR to the reads. The data hold around 100,000 distinct CDR3 sequences, with roughly two fifths observed a single time. Here the sequenced sample was CD8+ T cells from cultured PBMCs, taken from culture after CMV antigen stimulation. These receptors came from a human donor in good health (CMV status not recorded). Some clones in this sample may be carry-over from other donors' samples.

The chain recombines TRBV11-1 with TRBJ2-7; 10 bases agree with TRBD2. Germline V gives CDR1 SGHAT, CDR2 FQDESV (reference sequence). The V gene end was trimmed by 2 bases and the J gene end by 2 bases; junction bases not matched to a gene: 3. This CDR3 contains 15 residues. The CDR3 coding sequence is TGTGCCAGCAGCTTACCTAGCGGGGGAACCTACGAGCAGTACTTC. This sequence encodes CASSLPSGGTYEQYF.

The genes are TRBV7-9 and TRBJ2-7, with D hard to call. The germline gives CDR1 SEHNR, CDR2 FQNEAQ (reference sequence). The CDR3 sequence is 12 residues long. V was pared by 0 bases and J by 5 bases, with 5 bases between. The CDR3 bases are TGTGCCAGCAGCTTAGCGGCCCACGAGCAGTACTTC. Translating it yields CASSLAAHEQYF. Drawing the rest from reference TRBV7-9 and TRBJ2-7, the complete variable domain is DTGVSQNPRHKITKRGQNVTFRCDPISEHNRLYWYRQTLGQGPEFLTYFQNEAQLEKSRLLSDRFSAERPKGSFSTLEIQRTEQGDSAMYLCASSLAAHEQYFGPGTRLTVT.

J is TRBJ1-2 and V is TRBV20-1; a possible D gene is TRBD1 (5 bases). V lost 3 bases and J lost 1, with 12 bases in between. This CDR3 region has 14 residues. CDR1 and CDR2 (germline): DFQATT, SNEGSKA (reference sequence). The CDR3 nucleotides read TGCAGTGCTAGCGATCGCGGGGGTAACTATGGCTACACCTTC. It is translated as CSASDRGGNYGYTF.

V gene TRBV7-4 combines with J gene TRBJ2-4; 12 bases agree with TRBD1. V lost 5 bases, J lost 7 bases, and 9 bases stayed unmatched. The CDR3 sequence is 16 residues long. Germline CDR1 is SGHVT and CDR2 is SQSDAQ. The CDR3 sequence: CASSPGTGGAGNIQYF. CDR3 nucleotides: TGTGCCAGCAGCCCAGGGACAGGGGGCGCGGGGAACATTCAGTACTTC.

This clonotype has only one observation. The chain uses TRBV28 and TRBJ2-7; D might be TRBD1 (5 bases). The germline V gene encodes CDR1 MDHEN and CDR2 SYDVKM. The germline V and J ends were trimmed by 1 base and 8 bases, with 15 bases remaining between them. The CDR3 length is 14 residues. The CDR3 here is CASSLSDSFTQQYF. Written as DNA, the CDR3 is TGTGCCAGCAGTTTATCAGACAGCTTCACCCAGCAGTACTTC.

The J gene is TRBJ1-1, the V gene TRBV19; D ambiguous. The CDR3 is made up of 13 amino acids. In germline, CDR1 is LNHDA, CDR2 SQIVND (reference sequence). V lost 3 bases and J 4 bases, leaving 9 bases between the germline ends. For the CDR3, the DNA is TGTGCCAGTAGTATGTCTTGGGGCACTGAAGCTTTCTTT. Translating it yields CASSMSWGTEAFF.

This clonotype was counted once. The rearrangement uses TRBV20-1 and TRBJ2-7; D gene uncertain. The CDR3 has 13 amino acids. The V end lost 6 bases, the J end lost 2 bases, and 14 bases lay between the germline ends. Germline V gene sequence: CDR1 DFQATT, CDR2 SNEGSKA (reference sequence). CDR3 residues: CSAKTARPYEQYF. Here the CDR3 DNA reads TGCAGTGCCAAGACGGCGAGGCCCTACGAGCAGTACTTC.

The gene calls are TRBV7-3 and TRBJ2-7, with a weak D call TRBD2 (5 bases). The CDR3 extends over 14 amino acids. The germline V and J ends were trimmed by 2 bases and 3 bases, with 11 bases remaining between them. Germline V CDR1 and CDR2: SGHTA, FQGTGA. CDR3 DNA: TGTGCCAGCAGCTTAGAGGAGGTGGGCTACGAGCAGTACTTC. Translated: CASSLEEVGYEQYF.

The gene calls are TRBV4-1 and TRBJ2-7; no definite D call. This CDR3 is built from 15 residues. Trimming removed 1 base from V and 3 bases from J, with 13 bases in between. Germline V CDR1 and CDR2: MGHRA, YSYEKL. DNA of the CDR3: TGCGCCAGCAGCCAAGGCGGTGGAGAGTACTACGAGCAGTACTTC. Protein sequence: CASSQGGGEYYEQYF.

Ten or more counts support this clonotype. The V gene is TRBV7-9, the J gene TRBJ2-2; tentatively, D is TRBD2 (5 bases). Per the germline V gene, CDR1 is SEHNR and CDR2 is FQNEAQ (reference sequence). This CDR3 contains 15 residues. V was cut by 7 bases and J by 0 bases, with 12 bases left in between. CDR3 residues: CASNTGITNTGELFF. The CDR3 DNA follows: TGTGCCAGCAACACGGGGATCACGAACACCGGGGAGCTGTTTTTT.

This chain connects TRBV2 to TRBJ2-5; D unclear. This CDR3 is 14 amino acids long. CDR1 and CDR2 (germline): SNHLY, FYNNEI. Trimming removed 7 bases at V and 2 bases at J, with 14 bases between. The CDR3 sequence: CASIETSRQETQYF. For the CDR3, the DNA is TGTGCCAGCATAGAGACTTCCAGGCAAGAGACCCAGTACTTC.

This clonotype was recorded a few times. The chain couples TRBV7-6 to TRBJ1-1; D might be TRBD1 (5 bases). Germline CDR1 reads SGHVS; CDR2 reads FNYEAQ. Trimming cost V 6 bases and J 0 bases, with 11 bases left between them. CDR3 length: 14 amino acids. The DNA of the CDR3 is TGTGCCAGCAGTCCCGGGACTGTGAACACTGAAGCTTTCTTT. It is translated as CASSPGTVNTEAFF.

V and J are TRBV2 and TRBJ1-6; 7 nucleotides agree with TRBD1. This CDR3 spans 15 amino acids. Trimming took 8 bases from V and 3 from J; bases not matched to a gene: 7. Looked up from germline, CDR1 is SNHLY and CDR2 is FYNNEI. CDR3 region: CASDTGTDYNSPLHF. The CDR3 coding sequence is TGTGCCAGCGATACCGGGACAGACTATAATTCACCCCTCCACTTT. The whole variable domain, remainder taken from reference TRBV2 and TRBJ1-6, is EPEVTQTPSHQVTQMGQEVILRCVPISNHLYFYWYRQILGQKVEFLVSFYNNEISEKSEIFDDQFSVERPDGSNFTLKIRSTKLEDSAMYFCASDTGTDYNSPLHFGNGTRLTVT.

This clonotype was counted between two and nine times. The chain is built from TRBV7-9 and TRBJ1-1, with a possible D match to TRBD1 (5 bases). The CDR3 contains 19 residues. CDR1 and CDR2 from the germline V gene are SEHNR and FQNEAQ (reference sequence). V was clipped by 1 base and J by 4 bases, with 25 bases between them. CDR3 amino acids: CASSLEDSVFFLSGTEAFF. As DNA, the CDR3 is TGTGCCAGCAGCTTAGAAGACAGTGTATTTTTTTTATCTGGCACTGAAGCTTTCTTT.